The source of this T cell receptor (beta chain) is a study of a mutant IDH1 vaccine in newly diagnosed glioma. Noted time point: week 35, safety follow-up. A single vaccine dose contained 300 ug of mutant IDH1 20-mer peptide, and topical imiquimod was used with it. This table comes from immunoSEQ multiplex PCR, and its TCRdb copy is limited to in-frame clones, with some not included. The sample records tens of thousands of clones, 86% being singletons. Of note for this clone: Its antigen remains unidentified.

Germline-derived CDR1 and CDR2 are LNHDA and SQIVND (reference sequence). The CDR3 is made up of 13 amino acids. The germline V and J ends were trimmed by 0 bases and 5 bases, with 5 bases remaining between them. The V and J genes are TRBV19 and TRBJ2-1, with unresolved D. This specimen was PBMCs, taken from a glioma patient whose treatment included an IDH1 peptide vaccine. The receptor was isolated from a man between 35 and 55 years old with glioma. The CDR3 nucleotides are TGTGCCAGTAGTATAGATCTCAACAATGAGCAGTTCTTC. This encodes CASSIDLNNEQFF.